Below are 22 T cell receptor beta chains sequenced from a single sample in a study of cytomegalovirus exposure and HLA in healthy donors. With 60 Vbeta and 13 Jbeta primers, the PCR was carried out. The assay was immunoSEQ multiplex PCR, and TCRdb's table has in-frame clones only and misses some. The profile shows roughly 150,000 clones, 65% to 90% of them singletons. Sequencing was carried out using PBMCs. The receptors were gathered from a female donor in good health and CMV-seronegative.

On this clone: The sample has other DNA sequences that encode this CDR3 too. The V and J genes are TRBV29-1 and TRBJ2-1, with 8 bases that match TRBD1. The V gene's germline CDR1 is SQVTM and CDR2 ANQGSEA. The CDR3 totals 12 residues. With 4 bases clipped from V and 8 bases from J, the junction kept 4 bases outside the gene matches. CDR3 DNA sequence: TGCAGCGTTGGACAGGGGATTGATGAGCAGTTCTTC. As protein: CSVGQGIDEQFF.

On this clone itself: The CDR3 does not close with the conserved phenylalanine or tryptophan, likely indicating a read error. The V call is TRBV9, the J call TRBJ2-3, with 7 positions matching TRBD1. With 0 bases clipped from V and 0 bases from J, the junction kept 4 bases outside the gene matches. Germline V gene data show CDR1 as SGDLS and CDR2 as YYNGEE. The CDR3 is made up of 16 amino acids. The CDR3 sequence: CASSVEGGQSTDTQYV. CDR3 DNA: TGTGCCAGCAGCGTAGAAGGGGGACAGAGCACAGATACGCAGTATGTT.

Comment on this clone: The junction departs from germline at one end; a sequencing error may be responsible. This chain joins TRBV7-9 and TRBJ2-2, with TRBD2 as a possible D gene (5 bases). The CDR3 is made up of 15 amino acids. CDR1 is SEHNR, CDR2 FQNEAQ, per germline (reference sequence). This chain's CDR3 is CSSSPLAVYTGELFF. The CDR3 region has the DNA TGTTCCAGCAGCCCCCTAGCCGTATACACCGGGGAGCTGTTTTTT.

The chain is built from TRBV10-3 and TRBJ2-7; the match to TRBD2 covers 8 bases. CDR3 length: 13 amino acids. Germline CDR1 ENHRY, CDR2 SYGVKD. Losses at the gene ends were 7 bases for V and 6 bases for J; bases not matched to a gene: 8. The CDR3 DNA follows: TGTGCCATCATGACGGGAGGGTCGGGCGAGCAGTACTTC. Amino acid sequence: CAIMTGGSGEQYF.

The rearrangement joins TRBV6-5 to TRBJ1-1; 8 nucleotides line up with TRBD1. This CDR3 has 14 amino acids. J gave up 3 bases and V 4 bases, and 4 bases lay outside the gene matches. Germline CDR1 and CDR2: MNHEY and SVGAGI. The CDR3 coding sequence is TGTGCCAGCAGTTCCAGGACAGGGTACACTGAAGCTTTCTTT. Residues: CASSSRTGYTEAFF.

The rearrangement links TRBV7-8 to TRBJ1-5; no reliable D call. Trimming pared 1 base from V and 5 bases from J, leaving 9 bases between. CDR1 is SGHVS, CDR2 FQNEAQ, per germline. The CDR3 runs 14 residues. The CDR3 coding sequence is TGTGCCAGCAGCTTAGGAGGTACCTATCAGCCCCAGCATTTT. It codes for CASSLGGTYQPQHF.

This clone was detected only a few times. The chain joins TRBV29-1 to TRBJ2-7; 11 positions match TRBD2. After removal of 7 bases from V and 5 bases from J, the junction contained 7 bases not matched to a gene. The CDR3 sequence is 13 residues long. Germline assignment: CDR1 SQVTM and CDR2 ANQGSEA. The CDR3 coding sequence is TGCAGCGCACTGGGACTAGCGGTAAACGAGCAGTACTTC. Its protein product is CSALGLAVNEQYF.

The chain joins TRBV27 to TRBJ1-2, with 10 nucleotides matching TRBD1. The junction had 11 bases not matched to a gene; V was cut back by 3 bases and J by 4 bases. There are 17 residues in the CDR3. Germline CDR1 and CDR2: MNHEY and SMNVEV (reference sequence). CDR3 sequence reads: CASSFRPRQGAIYGYTF. For the CDR3, the DNA is TGTGCCAGCAGTTTTAGACCCAGACAGGGGGCTATCTATGGCTACACCTTC.

The chain is built from TRBV27 and TRBJ2-5; 7 positions match TRBD1. The CDR3 loop spans 14 amino acids. V lost 5 bases, J lost 5 bases, and 8 bases stayed unmatched. CDR1 is MNHEY, CDR2 SMNVEV, per germline (reference sequence). This chain's CDR3 is CASSTDRVGETQYF. In DNA form, the CDR3 reads TGTGCCAGCAGTACCGACAGGGTAGGGGAGACCCAGTACTTC.

This clone was seen a handful of times. This chain joins TRBV28 and TRBJ1-5, with D possibly being TRBD1 (5 bases). Germline CDR1 reads MDHEN; CDR2 reads SYDVKM. With 5 bases removed from V and 3 bases from J, the gap between germline ends came to 8 bases. The CDR3 totals 13 residues. CDR3 in amino acids: CASSDSVNQPQHF. The DNA for the CDR3 is TGTGCCAGCAGTGACAGTGTCAATCAGCCCCAGCATTTT.

This chain's CDR3 is CASSFQGVGDEQYF. CDR3 nucleotide sequence: TGTGCCAGCAGTTTCCAGGGGGTAGGGGACGAGCAGTACTTC. J is TRBJ2-7 and V is TRBV28; 7 nucleotides align to TRBD1. Germline loops: CDR1 MDHEN, CDR2 SYDVKM. The CDR3 loop spans 14 amino acids. J was trimmed by 5 bases and V by 3 bases; bases with no gene match: 7.

The rearrangement uses TRBV5-1 and TRBJ1-2; D possibly corresponds to TRBD1 (6 bases). Trimming took off 3 bases at V and 4 bases at J, with 16 bases between the two ends. This CDR3 has 15 amino acids. Germline CDR1 is SGHRS and CDR2 is YFSETQ. The CDR3 protein is CASSSGDSRIYGYTF. The DNA of the CDR3 is TGCGCCAGCAGCTCAGGGGATTCCCGGATCTATGGCTACACCTTC. Variable domain in full (rest from reference TRBV5-1 and TRBJ1-2): KAGVTQTPRYLIKTRGQQVTLSCSPISGHRSVSWYQQTPGQGLQFLFEYFSETQRNKGNFPGRFSGRQFSNSRSEMNVSTLELGDSALYLCASSSGDSRIYGYTFGSGTRLTVV.

The chain is built from TRBV28 and TRBJ2-1; D remains unclear. In germline, CDR1 is MDHEN, CDR2 SYDVKM. The V end was cut by 3 bases, the J end by 7 bases, with 25 bases between. The CDR3 contains 18 residues. The CDR3 loop is CASSFIERPPRPKNEQFF. Here the CDR3 DNA reads TGTGCCAGCAGTTTCATAGAGCGCCCCCCTCGCCCAAAAAATGAGCAGTTCTTC.

The rearrangement joins TRBV7-9 to TRBJ1-1; a weak D match, TRBD1 (5 bases). The CDR3 is made up of 15 amino acids. V was pared by 1 base and J by 1 base, with 10 bases between. The V gene's germline CDR1 is SEHNR and CDR2 FQNEAQ (reference sequence). The CDR3 DNA is TGTGCCAGCAGCTTAGTAGGGGCGCAGAACACTGAAGCTTTCTTT. Its protein product is CASSLVGAQNTEAFF.

This chain links TRBV6-5 with TRBJ2-7; maybe TRBD1 (6 bases). There are 13 residues in the CDR3. The V and J ends lost 4 bases and 2 bases respectively, with 9 bases between them. Germline V gene data show CDR1 as MNHEY and CDR2 as SVGAGI. The CDR3 protein is CASSWTAAYEQYF. CDR3 bases: TGTGCCAGCAGTTGGACAGCCGCCTACGAGCAGTACTTC.

V usage is TRBV7-8 and J usage is TRBJ2-7, with TRBD1 matching 9 bases. Germline values: CDR1 SGHVS, CDR2 FQNEAQ. CDR3 length: 16 amino acids. Losses at the gene ends were 6 bases for V and 4 bases for J; bases not matched to a gene: 13. CDR3 nucleotides: TGTGCCAGCAGTTACCTCGGACAGGGGCCAGCTTACGAGCAGTACTTC. Its translation: CASSYLGQGPAYEQYF. The full variable domain, completed using reference TRBV7-8 and TRBJ2-7, is GAGVSQSPRYKVAKRGQDVALRCDPISGHVSLFWYQQALGQGPEFLTYFQNEAQLDKSGLPSDRFFAERPEGSVSTLKIQRTQQEDSAVYLCASSYLGQGPAYEQYFGPGTRLTVT.

The chain links TRBV6-6 to TRBJ2-2; possibly TRBD2 for D (5 bases). Germline CDR1 reads MNHNY; CDR2 reads SVGAGI (reference sequence). The CDR3 spans 14 residues. The ends were cut back, 7 bases at V and 2 bases at J, with 11 bases in the middle. CDR3 bases: TGTGCCAGCAAGGGAGCGGAAAACACCGGGGAGCTGTTTTTT. Its protein product is CASKGAENTGELFF.

This clone has just one count. J is TRBJ2-3 and V is TRBV9; 10 nucleotides match TRBD2. J was trimmed by 5 bases and V by 3 bases; bases with no gene match: 9. CDR1 and CDR2 (germline): SGDLS, YYNGEE. This CDR3 has 16 residues. This CDR3 is CASSAGLAGEGDTQYF. The CDR3 DNA reads TGTGCCAGCAGCGCTGGGCTAGCGGGAGAGGGAGATACGCAGTATTTT.

The V gene is TRBV29-1, the J gene TRBJ1-5; the D is unclear. The CDR3 contains 13 residues. CDR1 is SQVTM and CDR2 is ANQGSEA in the germline V gene. Trimming removed 2 bases at V and 2 bases at J, with 7 bases between. CDR3 DNA: TGCAGCGTTGAACTGGAGGGCAATCAGCCCCAGCATTTT. Its protein is CSVELEGNQPQHF.

The chain uses TRBV10-1 and TRBJ2-3; unclear D gene. Germline V CDR1 and CDR2: WNHNN, SYGVQD (reference sequence). V lost 3 bases and J lost 0, with 13 bases in between. The CDR3 contains 16 residues. CDR3 sequence: CASSELQVPSTDTQYF. CDR3 nucleotide sequence: TGCGCCAGCAGTGAACTCCAAGTTCCTAGCACAGATACGCAGTATTTT.

V is TRBV12-5 and J is TRBJ2-1; 8 bases map to TRBD2. The CDR3 is made up of 16 amino acids. Germline V lookup: CDR1 LGHNT, CDR2 FRNRAP. Trimming removed 0 bases from V and 2 bases from J; junction bases left unmatched: 3. In DNA form, the CDR3 reads TGTGCTAGTGGTTTGGTACGGGGGGGGGCCTACAATGAGCAGTTCTTC. Protein: CASGLVRGGAYNEQFF. Using reference TRBV12-5 and TRBJ2-1 for the parts outside the CDR3, the full variable domain is DARVTQTPRHKVTEMGQEVTMRCQPILGHNTVFWYRQTMMQGLELLAYFRNRAPLDDSGMPKDRFSAEMPDATLATLKIQPSEPRDSAVYFCASGLVRGGAYNEQFFGPGTRLTVL.

This clone was picked up one time. The chain carries TRBV19 and TRBJ1-4; TRBD1 agrees at 10 bases. The CDR3 sequence is 15 residues long. Germline lookup yields CDR1 LNHDA and CDR2 SQIVND (reference sequence). The J segment lost 6 bases and the V segment lost 4 bases, leaving 5 bases of the junction unmatched. The DNA of the CDR3 is TGTGCCAGTAGTACTTGGACAGGGGGTGATGAAAAACTGTTTTTT. This sequence encodes CASSTWTGGDEKLFF.